These 30 T cell receptor beta chains were sequenced from one sample in a study of regulatory T cells in long-lasting Graves disease. The authors built TCR beta libraries using iRepertoire HTBI primers and Arm-PCR of CDR3 regions. MiXCR was run by TCRdb on the multiplex PCR reads, yielding one entry per CDR3 protein. The table records around 470,000 distinct CDR3 sequences, around 13% of them present only once. Time point: newly diagnosed GD, antithyroid drugs for less than 3 months. PBMC-extracted RNA yielded the TCR library. The data were also submitted as part of a second study, on T cells in Graves' hyperthyroidism and ophthalmopathy.

This sample comprised peripheral blood mononuclear cells (PBMCs), obtained at new diagnosis, from a patient treated with antithyroid drugs. The receptors were gathered from a woman in her fifties or sixties with Graves disease.

In this sample, this clonotype turned up many times. The rearrangement joins TRBV20-1 to TRBJ2-7; TRBD2 matches 8 bases. The germline CDR1 and CDR2 sequences are DFQATT and SNEGSKA (reference sequence). The trim removed 7 bases at V and 5 bases at J, leaving 16 bases unmatched. The CDR3 is 15 residues long. CDR3 in DNA: TGCAGTGGTTTTCCGGGAGGGCAGGGGAAGAACGAGCAGTACTTC. As protein: CSGFPGGQGKNEQYF.

This clonotype was seen ten or more times. The rearrangement links TRBV4-1 to TRBJ1-2; D unresolved. Trimming removed 2 bases at V and 2 bases at J, with 6 bases between. Germline CDR1 MGHRA, CDR2 YSYEKL. CDR3 size: 13 residues. CDR3 in amino acids: CASSQTGNYGYTF. The CDR3 bases are TGCGCCAGCAGCCAAACCGGGAACTATGGCTACACCTTC.

This clonotype was seen at least ten times. This chain connects TRBV28 to TRBJ1-5; a possible D gene is TRBD1 (5 bases). Germline CDR1 reads MDHEN; CDR2 reads SYDVKM. V lost 2 bases and J lost 7, with 15 bases in between. The CDR3 consists of 15 residues. The CDR3: CASSLMQGGNQPQHF. CDR3 nucleotide sequence: TGTGCCAGCAGTTTAATGCAGGGAGGGAACCAGCCCCAGCATTTT. The complete variable domain, with remaining parts taken from reference TRBV28 and TRBJ1-5, reads DVKVTQSSRYLVKRTGEKVFLECVQDMDHENMFWYRQDPGLGLRLIYFSYDVKMKEKGDIPEGYSVSREKKERFSLILESASTNQTSMYLCASSLMQGGNQPQHFGDGTRLSIL.

The sample holds many counts of this clonotype. The CDR3 reads CASGQGMENTEAFF. DNA of the CDR3: TGTGCCTCGGGACAGGGGATGGAAAACACTGAAGCTTTCTTT. V is TRBV10-3 and J is TRBJ1-1, with TRBD1 identical over 10 bases. Germline CDR1 ENHRY, CDR2 SYGVKD. The V gene end was trimmed by 11 bases and the J gene end by 2 bases; junction bases not matched to a gene: 8. The length of the CDR3 is 14 residues.

As concerns this clonotype: A much larger clone lies a single base off, so this may be a read error. The chain combines TRBV6-1 with TRBJ1-2; D is ambiguous. Germline assignment: CDR1 MNHNS and CDR2 SASEGT. The CDR3 contains 14 residues. Written as DNA, the CDR3 is TGTGCCAGCAGCCCCCCCTTCGGGCGGGCTGGCCACACCTTC. Protein product: CASSPPFGRAGHTF.

This clonotype was counted between two and nine times. The chain joins TRBV6-2 or TRBV6-3 to TRBJ1-1, with D uncertain. The CDR3 totals 13 residues. V lost 4 bases and J lost 6, with 12 bases in between. CDR1 is MNHEY, CDR2 SVGEGT, per germline. As DNA, the CDR3 is TGTGCCAGCAGTTTAGATGGACGGCCTGAAGCTTTCTTT. This sequence encodes CASSLDGRPEAFF.

This clonotype was seen repeatedly, ten times or more. This chain connects TRBV18 to TRBJ1-3, with a tentative D call TRBD1 (5 bases). The V end was cut by 3 bases, the J end by 5 bases, with 14 bases between. The CDR3 covers 15 residues. Germline V lookup: CDR1 KGHSH, CDR2 LQKENI. The CDR3 nucleotides are TGTGCCAGCTCACCCGGGACGGAACTCAGAAACACCATATATTTT. Residues: CASSPGTELRNTIYF. The full variable domain, its missing parts supplied by reference TRBV18 and TRBJ1-3, is NAGVMQNPRHLVRRRGQEARLRCSPMKGHSHVYWYRQLPEEGLKFMVYLQKENIIDESGMPKERFSAEFPKEGPSILRIQQVVRGDSAAYFCASSPGTELRNTIYFGEGSWLTVV.

The rearrangement joins TRBV5-6 to TRBJ2-3, with D unclear. V was shortened by 3 bases and J by 1 base, with 15 bases between the two germline ends. Germline loops: CDR1 SGHDT, CDR2 YYEEEE. The CDR3 has 16 residues. The CDR3 DNA reads as TGTGCCAGCAGCTCTACACTCGCGAGAGGCACAGATACGCAGTATTTT. Translation gives CASSSTLARGTDTQYF.

This chain uses TRBV10-2 with TRBJ1-2; the D is unclear. The germline V and J ends were trimmed by 9 bases and 4 bases, with 15 bases remaining between them. From germline, CDR1 is WSHSY and CDR2 SAAADI. This CDR3 is 13 amino acids long. The CDR3 here is CASSEGSSYGYTF. DNA of the CDR3: TGCGCCAGTTCTGAGGGCTCATCCTATGGCTACACCTTC.

This clonotype was counted ten times or more. The rearrangement links TRBV27 to TRBJ2-1; either TRBD1 or TRBD2 may fit D (5 bases each). Trimming pared 6 bases from V and 4 bases from J, leaving 22 bases between. CDR1 and CDR2 (germline): MNHEY, SMNVEV (reference sequence). This CDR3 region has 17 residues. The CDR3 loop is CASSQGDTRVRYNEQFF. The DNA for the CDR3 is TGTGCCAGCAGCCAAGGGGATACTAGAGTAAGATACAATGAGCAGTTCTTC.

At least ten counts were recorded for this clonotype. CDR3 sequence (DNA): TGTGCCAGCAGAGCGACATTACCCCAAGAGACCCAGTACTTC. Amino acids: CASRATLPQETQYF. The chain couples TRBV28 to TRBJ2-5, with D unclear. The CDR3 is made up of 14 amino acids. Deletions cut 6 bases from V and 1 base from J, with 12 bases between. Germline V gene lookup returns CDR1 MDHEN and CDR2 SYDVKM.

This clonotype was counted many times. The gene calls are TRBV7-3 and TRBJ2-1, with 9 bases aligning to TRBD2. Germline V CDR1 and CDR2: SGHTA, FQGTGA. The CDR3 covers 17 residues. The trim removed 4 bases at V and 4 bases at J, leaving 11 bases unmatched. The CDR3 bases are TGTGCCAGCAGCTCCAATGGGGGGACTAGCTGGTACAATGAGCAGTTCTTC. It yields the protein CASSSNGGTSWYNEQFF. Full variable domain (rest looked up from reference TRBV7-3 and TRBJ2-1): GAGVSQTPSNKVTEKGKYVELRCDPISGHTALYWYRQSLGQGPEFLIYFQGTGAADDSGLPNDRFFAVRPEGSVSTLKIQRTERGDSAVYLCASSSNGGTSWYNEQFFGPGTRLTVL.

CDR3 protein: CASSVGRMNTEAFF. In nucleotides, the CDR3 is TGTGCCAGCAGTGTCGGCAGGATGAACACTGAAGCTTTCTTT. The rearrangement joins TRBV9 to TRBJ1-1, with no clear D. The V gene lost 5 bases and the J gene lost 0 bases, with 11 bases spanning the gap. The CDR3 runs 14 residues. CDR1 is SGDLS, CDR2 YYNGEE, per germline.

This clonotype was recorded many times. The chain carries TRBV30 and TRBJ2-1; 14 nucleotides line up with TRBD2. Trimming cost V 3 bases and J 12 bases; bases outside gene matches: 7. This CDR3 has 14 amino acids. In germline, CDR1 is GTSNPN, CDR2 SVGIG (reference sequence). The chain's CDR3 is CAWSQGTSGSVQFF. CDR3 nucleotide sequence: TGTGCCTGGAGCCAGGGGACTAGCGGGAGTGTGCAGTTCTTC.

Many counts were recorded for this clonotype. The J gene is TRBJ2-6, the V gene TRBV28; D is unresolved. The length of the CDR3 is 16 residues. V was cut by 3 bases and J by 1 base, with 10 bases left in between. CDR1 is MDHEN and CDR2 is SYDVKM in the germline V gene. The CDR3 coding sequence is TGTGCCAGCAGTTTTACTCGCCCTTCTGGGGCCAACGTCCTGACTTTC. It codes for CASSFTRPSGANVLTF.

For this clonotype: A much larger clonotype is one base distant, so this may be a read error. The chain uses TRBV7-2 and TRBJ2-3; TRBD1 matches at 9 bases. This CDR3 spans 14 amino acids. Per the germline V gene, CDR1 is SGHTA and CDR2 is FQGNSA. CDR3 loop: CASSMGQGTGTQYF. The DNA of the CDR3 is TGTGCCAGCAGCATGGGACAGGGCACAGGTACGCAGTATTTT.

This clonotype appeared many times. CDR3 sequence: CASSQRGTATNEKLFF. As DNA, the CDR3 is TGTGCCAGCAGCCAGAGAGGCACAGCAACTAATGAAAAACTGTTTTTT. The chain carries TRBV3-1 and TRBJ1-4, with D uncertain. V lost 3 bases and J lost 0, with 11 bases in between. Germline loops: CDR1 LGHDT, CDR2 YNNKEL (reference sequence). The CDR3 extends over 16 amino acids.

This clonotype was observed many times. The chain recombines TRBV5-1 with TRBJ2-1, with 10 bases fitting TRBD2. Germline values: CDR1 SGHRS, CDR2 YFSETQ. With V trimmed by 4 bases and J by 6 bases, 7 bases remained unmatched. The CDR3 is 15 amino acids. The CDR3 DNA follows: TGCGCCAGCAGCGGAGCCCTAGCGGGAGTCAATGAGCAGTTCTTC. Translating it yields CASSGALAGVNEQFF.

This clonotype was seen more than once but under ten times. The chain is built from TRBV20-1 and TRBJ2-1; 10 nucleotides align to TRBD2. CDR1 DFQATT and CDR2 SNEGSKA come from the germline V gene (reference sequence). The CDR3 is made up of 14 amino acids. Trimming cost V 5 bases and J 3 bases; bases outside gene matches: 4. Here the CDR3 reads CSAPLAGDYNEQFF. DNA of the CDR3: TGCAGTGCTCCCCTAGCGGGAGACTACAATGAGCAGTTCTTC.

This clonotype came up many times. The V gene is TRBV28, the J gene TRBJ2-1, with 9 bases identical to TRBD2. The ends lost 2 bases at V and 8 bases at J; junction bases unmatched: 7. The CDR3 consists of 15 residues. CDR1 and CDR2 (germline): MDHEN, SYDVKM. In DNA form, the CDR3 reads TGTGCCAGCAGTTTAGCGGGAGGGCCTTTCCATGAGCAGTTCTTC. Encoded protein: CASSLAGGPFHEQFF.

At least ten counts were recorded for this clonotype. J is TRBJ2-7 and V is TRBV12-3 or TRBV12-4, with TRBD2 identical over 13 bases. The J segment lost 7 bases and the V segment lost 5 bases, leaving 8 bases of the junction unmatched. The CDR3 runs to 15 residues. CDR3 DNA sequence: TGTGCCAGCAGTCCCGGACTAGCGGGAGTGAGGGAGCAGTACTTC. This gives the protein CASSPGLAGVREQYF.

The rearrangement uses TRBV4-1 and TRBJ1-5, with 7 bases matching TRBD1. This CDR3 spans 12 amino acids. Germline CDR1 and CDR2: MGHRA and YSYEKL. The V and J ends lost 9 bases and 7 bases, in that order; junction bases with no gene match: 6. The chain's CDR3 is CARRQGFQPQHF. The CDR3 DNA follows: TGCGCCAGGCGACAGGGCTTCCAGCCCCAGCATTTT.

This clonotype was counted ten times or more. The chain links TRBV7-2 to TRBJ1-5, with D uncertain. V was trimmed by 1 base and J by 9 bases, leaving 19 bases between them. The CDR3 has 16 residues. Germline V lookup: CDR1 SGHTA, CDR2 FQGNSA. In DNA form, the CDR3 reads TGTGCCAGCAGCTTAGATGGAGCGGCCGCTGGGGTGCCCCAGCATTTT. Translated: CASSLDGAAAGVPQHF.

There are a few counts of this clonotype. The gene calls are TRBV3-1 and TRBJ2-2, with 7 bases identical to TRBD1. The CDR3 has 16 amino acids. The germline gives CDR1 LGHDT, CDR2 YNNKEL (reference sequence). J gave up 0 bases and V 2 bases, and 3 bases lay outside the gene matches. The CDR3, as DNA: TGTGCCAGCAGCCAATTTACAGGGGCGAACACCGGGGAGCTGTTTTTT. Translating it yields CASSQFTGANTGELFF.

Concerning this clonotype itself: A much bigger clone sits one base away, suggesting this may be a read error. The CDR3 does not close with the conserved phenylalanine or tryptophan, likely indicating a read error. The chain has TRBV3-1 and TRBJ2-7; D unresolved. V was trimmed by 0 bases and J by 4 bases, leaving 7 bases between them. Germline CDR1 and CDR2: LGHDT and YNNKEL (reference sequence). The CDR3 has 13 amino acids. The CDR3 nucleotides read TGTGCCAGCAGCCAAGACCCCGGGTACGAGCAGTACCTC. It yields the protein CASSQDPGYEQYL.

In this sample, this clonotype turned up once. The chain recombines TRBV20-1 with TRBJ1-1; 8 bases match TRBD1. CDR1 and CDR2 from the germline V gene are DFQATT and SNEGSKA (reference sequence). The CDR3 has 13 residues. Unmatched junction bases numbered 3, after V lost 5 bases and J lost 1 base. CDR3 nucleotides: TGCAGTGCTGGAGGACAGGGGAACACTGAAGCTTTCTTT. Translating it yields CSAGGQGNTEAFF.

This clonotype has ten or more counts. This chain links TRBV18 with TRBJ1-1; no firm D call. Trimming removed 3 bases at V and 4 bases at J, with 15 bases between. Germline CDR1 and CDR2: KGHSH and LQKENI. The CDR3 extends over 15 amino acids. The CDR3 sequence: CASSPAGGEGTEAFF. Here the CDR3 DNA reads TGTGCCAGCTCACCGGCAGGAGGCGAGGGCACTGAAGCTTTCTTT.

Many counts were recorded for this clonotype. The chain carries TRBV18 and TRBJ2-5; TRBD2 aligns across 8 bases. The CDR3 covers 16 residues. Germline-derived CDR1 and CDR2 are KGHSH and LQKENI. V trimming: 0 bases; J trimming: 4 bases; junction bases outside the gene matches: 7. Here the CDR3 reads CASSPPAGGFLETQYF. DNA for the CDR3: TGTGCCAGCTCACCACCGGCGGGAGGCTTTCTAGAGACCCAGTACTTC.

The chain recombines TRBV5-1 with TRBJ2-7; maybe TRBD2 (6 bases). Germline CDR1 reads SGHRS; CDR2 reads YFSETQ. CDR3 length equals 14 residues. Trimming took off 0 bases at V and 3 bases at J, with 10 bases between the two ends. The CDR3 region is CASSLAGDRYEQYF. The CDR3 nucleotides read TGCGCCAGCAGCTTGGCGGGAGATCGCTACGAGCAGTACTTC. Looking up the rest from reference TRBV5-1 and TRBJ2-7 gives the full variable domain: KAGVTQTPRYLIKTRGQQVTLSCSPISGHRSVSWYQQTPGQGLQFLFEYFSETQRNKGNFPGRFSGRQFSNSRSEMNVSTLELGDSALYLCASSLAGDRYEQYFGPGTRLTVT.

At least ten counts were recorded for this clonotype. The rearrangement uses TRBV28 and TRBJ2-5; 7 nucleotides align to TRBD2. The CDR3 runs to 18 residues. Germline V CDR1 and CDR2: MDHEN, SYDVKM. Trimming cost V 3 bases and J 10 bases; bases outside gene matches: 23. CDR3 residues: CASSFEFGSGLVDGDQYF. The CDR3 nucleotides read TGTGCCAGCAGTTTCGAGTTCGGGTCAGGACTAGTCGACGGGGACCAGTACTTC.